The 23 T cell receptor beta chains in this list originate from one sample, sequenced in a study of low-dose radiotherapy and immunotherapy resistance in tumors. As to time point: after trial treatment. The sample's treatment: LDRT plus nivolumab, ipilimumab, low-dose cyclophosphamide and aspirin (RACIN trial). TRAV- and TRBV-specific primers, spanning alpha and beta chains, primed first-strand cDNA. A roughly 20-cycle PCR with a constant-region primer and V-primer adapter amplified TCRs. TCRdb used MiXCR to reprocess the reads, holding one entry per CDR3 protein. The profile covers roughly 56,000 distinct CDR3 sequences, with less than 30% appearing a single time and 6.5% to 8% taken by the ten largest. The sequencing used PBMCs, collected after low-dose radiotherapy plus immunotherapy. Receptors were obtained from a male donor with prostate cancer.

The rearrangement joins TRBV11-2 to TRBJ1-1; a possible D gene is TRBD1 (6 bases). Germline CDR1 SGHAT, CDR2 FQNNGV. This CDR3 is 14 amino acids long. V lost 5 bases and J lost 4, with 14 bases in between. This CDR3 is CASSPFRGITEAFF. Written as DNA, the CDR3 is TGTGCCAGCAGCCCATTCAGGGGAATCACTGAAGCTTTCTTT.

Ten or more counts support this clonotype. This chain connects TRBV29-1 to TRBJ1-5; 9 nucleotides agree with TRBD1. V was clipped by 5 bases and J by 2 bases; unmatched bases: 7. Germline V gene sequence: CDR1 SQVTM, CDR2 ANQGSEA. This CDR3 comprises 15 residues. This CDR3 is CSVWDREDGNQPQHF. The CDR3 DNA reads TGCAGCGTTTGGGACAGGGAGGACGGCAATCAGCCCCAGCATTTT.

The table lists this clonotype with many counts. The chain links TRBV7-9 to TRBJ2-3; possible D gene TRBD1, 5 bases. Germline CDR1 SEHNR, CDR2 FQNEAQ (reference sequence). The CDR3 runs 13 residues. V shed 6 bases and J shed 2 bases, with 9 bases lying between them. This CDR3 reads CASSADTTDTQYF. CDR3 bases: TGTGCCAGCAGTGCGGACACCACAGATACGCAGTATTTT.

In regard to this clonotype: One base separates it from a far larger clone, so it is likely a read error. The rearrangement joins TRBV6-1 to TRBJ2-7; D is undetermined. The CDR3 has 13 residues. V lost 5 bases and J lost 7, with 15 bases in between. Germline CDR1 is MNHNS and CDR2 is SASEGT. CDR3: CASSKVEVDEQYF. The CDR3 DNA is TGTGCCAGCAGTAAGGTCGAGGTTGATGAGCAGTACTTC.

The genes are TRBV20-1 and TRBJ2-3; 8 bases match TRBD2. V was clipped by 0 bases and J by 2 bases; unmatched bases: 4. From germline, CDR1 is DFQATT and CDR2 SNEGSKA (reference sequence). CDR3 length: 15 amino acids. CDR3 amino acids: CSARERGAPTDTQYF. As DNA, the CDR3 is TGCAGTGCTAGAGAGCGGGGGGCCCCCACAGATACGCAGTATTTT.

This clonotype was observed at least ten times. J is TRBJ2-6 and V is TRBV21-1; the table's D call, TRBD2, has no DNA check behind it. TRBV21-1 is given as a pseudogene. The CDR3 loop spans 20 amino acids. CDR3 sequence: CASSKSVWEGVFGGANVLTF. For the CDR3, the DNA is TGTGCCAGCAGCAAAAGCGTTTGGGAGGGGGTTTTCGGTGGGGCCAACGTCCTGACTTTC.

This clonotype has a handful of counts. This rearrangement joins TRBV6-4 to TRBJ2-7, with D perhaps TRBD1 (6 bases). This CDR3 is 16 amino acids long. Deletions cut 8 bases from V and 0 bases from J, with 20 bases between. CDR1 and CDR2 from the germline V gene are MRHNA and SNTAGT. DNA of the CDR3: TGTGCCAGCCCGGGAAACAGGGAACTAAGCTCCTACGAGCAGTACTTC. This codes for CASPGNRELSSYEQYF.

This clonotype was picked up many times. The chain couples TRBV6-5 to TRBJ2-1; unclear D gene. Trimming took 6 bases from V and 10 from J, leaving 10 bases between them. The germline V gene has CDR1 MNHEY and CDR2 SVGAGI. There are 11 residues in the CDR3. CDR3 loop: CASRVQREQFF. Here the CDR3 DNA reads TGTGCCAGCAGAGTACAGCGAGAGCAGTTCTTC.

This clonotype was seen many times. V is TRBV14 and J is TRBJ2-3; perhaps TRBD1 as D (6 bases). The length of the CDR3 is 15 residues. V was clipped by 0 bases and J by 2 bases, with 9 bases between them. Germline CDR1 and CDR2: SGHDN and FVKESK. The CDR3 nucleotides are TGTGCCAGCAGCCAAGATCGGACAGCCACAGATACGCAGTATTTT. This gives the protein CASSQDRTATDTQYF.

This clonotype appeared many times. This sequence joins TRBV20-1 and TRBJ2-5; 7 nucleotides line up with TRBD1. The CDR3 consists of 13 residues. Losses at the gene ends were 3 bases for V and 5 bases for J; bases not matched to a gene: 6. Germline V gene lookup returns CDR1 DFQATT and CDR2 SNEGSKA (reference sequence). Here the CDR3 reads CSASEGARETQYF. CDR3 coding DNA: TGCAGTGCTAGTGAGGGGGCCAGGGAGACCCAGTACTTC.

This clonotype was detected many times. The chain joins TRBV16 to TRBJ2-5; D is unresolved. The length of the CDR3 is 14 residues. V lost 0 bases to trimming and J lost 1 base, with 6 bases between them. Germline loops: CDR1 KGHSY, CDR2 FQNENV. The CDR3 sequence: CASSQSTGQETQYF. The CDR3 coding sequence is TGTGCCAGCAGCCAATCAACGGGCCAAGAGACCCAGTACTTC.

V is TRBV12-3 or TRBV12-4 and J is TRBJ1-1; D might be TRBD1 (6 bases). The CDR3 extends over 15 amino acids. The V end was cut by 6 bases, the J end by 5 bases, with 19 bases between. CDR3 in amino acids: CASRIRGGGRTEAFF. The CDR3 coding sequence is TGTGCCAGCAGAATAAGGGGGGGAGGAAGGACTGAAGCTTTCTTT.

This clonotype showed up many times. This CDR3 is CASSHYITGSEQYF. The CDR3 nucleotides are TGTGCCAGCAGTCACTATATAACAGGGTCCGAGCAGTACTTC. The genes are TRBV12-3 or TRBV12-4 and TRBJ2-7, with a weak D call TRBD1 (6 bases). This CDR3 spans 14 amino acids. Trimming stripped 5 bases from V and 6 bases from J, with 17 bases between.

This clonotype was counted ten times or more. The chain links TRBV7-9 to TRBJ1-1, with D possibly matching TRBD1 (6 bases). The CDR3 is made up of 19 amino acids. The V end lost 2 bases, the J end lost 3 bases, and 25 bases lay between the germline ends. Germline values: CDR1 SEHNR, CDR2 FQNEAQ (reference sequence). CDR3 region: CASSLFRIREGGGDTEAFF. In nucleotides, the CDR3 is TGTGCCAGCAGCTTATTCCGCATTCGTGAAGGGGGTGGTGACACTGAAGCTTTCTTT.

This clonotype was seen ten or more times. The J gene is TRBJ2-7, the V gene TRBV6-5; no clear D gene. Per the germline V gene, CDR1 is MNHEY and CDR2 is SVGAGI. V lost 10 bases, J lost 3 bases, and 10 bases lay in between. The CDR3 runs to 11 residues. In DNA form, the CDR3 reads TGTGCCACCAGATACGGCTACGAGCAGTACTTC. Translation: CATRYGYEQYF.

This clonotype was found many times. CDR3 DNA: TGTGCCAGCTTTACAGGGAACTCTGGAAACACCATATATTTT. Its protein product is CASFTGNSGNTIYF. The V call is TRBV2, the J call TRBJ1-3; perhaps TRBD1 as D (6 bases). Germline lookup yields CDR1 SNHLY and CDR2 FYNNEI. The CDR3 extends over 14 amino acids. V was pared by 8 bases and J by 0 bases, with 11 bases between.

This clonotype was observed at least ten times. The chain couples TRBV14 to TRBJ2-1; D call uncertain. The CDR3 runs 13 residues. Trimming shortened V by 4 bases and J by 10 bases, and 14 bases separated the two germline ends. Germline V gene lookup returns CDR1 SGHDN and CDR2 FVKESK. The DNA of the CDR3 is TGTGCCAGCAGCCCAGCTGGTGTTGGGGAGCAGTTCTTC. Its translation is CASSPAGVGEQFF. The full variable domain, with the rest looked up from reference TRBV14 and TRBJ2-1, is EAGVTQFPSHSVIEKGQTVTLRCDPISGHDNLYWYRRVMGKEIKFLLHFVKESKQDESGMPNNRFLAERTGGTYSTLKVQPAELEDSGVYFCASSPAGVGEQFFGPGTRLTVL.

This clonotype was seen repeatedly, ten times or more. The gene calls are TRBV9 and TRBJ2-1; 10 bases are shared with TRBD2. Germline-derived CDR1 and CDR2 are SGDLS and YYNGEE. CDR3 size: 16 residues. Trimming removed 4 bases from V and 8 bases from J; junction bases left unmatched: 12. DNA for the CDR3: TGTGCCAGCAGCCCTATGGGAACTAGCGGGATTGATGAGCAGTTCTTC. It translates to CASSPMGTSGIDEQFF.

The chain is built from TRBV6-4 and TRBJ2-3; weak D call: TRBD2 (5 bases). V was pared by 5 bases and J by 0 bases, with 9 bases between. Germline lookup yields CDR1 MRHNA and CDR2 SNTAGT. This CDR3 has 14 amino acids. The CDR3 DNA follows: TGTGCCAGCAGTTCCGGGATTAGCACAGATACGCAGTATTTT. Translation: CASSSGISTDTQYF.

This clonotype was seen at least ten times. The chain is built from TRBV12-3 or TRBV12-4 and TRBJ2-7, with a possible D match to TRBD1 (5 bases). With 3 bases removed from V and 1 base from J, the gap between germline ends came to 10 bases. There are 14 residues in the CDR3. This CDR3 is CASSLQGTSYEQYF. The CDR3 nucleotides are TGTGCCAGCAGTTTGCAGGGTACGTCCTACGAGCAGTACTTC.

In this sample, this clonotype turned up many times. This chain connects TRBV5-4 to TRBJ2-3; TRBD1 matches 10 bases. This CDR3 is built from 17 residues. Germline V CDR1 and CDR2: SGHNT, YYREEE (reference sequence). V shed 4 bases, J shed 1 base, and the junction held 9 bases outside the gene matches. The chain's CDR3 is CASSAKLGTGGTDTQYF. CDR3 nucleotides: TGTGCCAGCAGCGCCAAACTCGGGACAGGGGGCACAGATACGCAGTATTTT.

This clonotype was found many times. This chain joins TRBV6-2 or TRBV6-3 and TRBJ1-1, with D possibly being TRBD1 (5 bases). CDR3 length: 17 amino acids. The germline V and J ends were trimmed by 7 bases and 0 bases, with 21 bases remaining between them. Germline CDR1 is MNHEY and CDR2 is SVGEGT. The CDR3 sequence is CASKEGRAALVNTEAFF. The CDR3, as DNA: TGTGCCAGCAAGGAGGGCAGGGCGGCTTTAGTGAACACTGAAGCTTTCTTT.

This sequence joins TRBV5-4 and TRBJ2-1; D gene unclear. Germline V gene lookup returns CDR1 SGHNT and CDR2 YYREEE (reference sequence). The CDR3 is 13 residues long. Trimming took 4 bases from V and 2 from J, leaving 7 bases between them. The CDR3 sequence: CASSGPTYNEQFF. The CDR3 nucleotides are TGTGCCAGCAGCGGGCCGACCTACAATGAGCAGTTCTTC. Variable domain in full (rest from reference TRBV5-4 and TRBJ2-1): ETGVTQSPTHLIKTRGQQVTLRCSSQSGHNTVSWYQQALGQGPQFIFQYYREEENGRGNFPPRFSGLQFPNYSSELNVNALELDDSALYLCASSGPTYNEQFFGPGTRLTVL.